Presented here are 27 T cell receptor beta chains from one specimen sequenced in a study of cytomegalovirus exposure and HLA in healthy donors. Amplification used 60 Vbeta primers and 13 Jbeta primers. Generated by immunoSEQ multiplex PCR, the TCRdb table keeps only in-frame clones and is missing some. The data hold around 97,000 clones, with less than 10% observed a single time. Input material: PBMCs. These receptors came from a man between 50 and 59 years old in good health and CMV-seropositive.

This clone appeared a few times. Here the CDR3 DNA reads TGCGCCAGCAGGGCGGGGGGTAATACTTACGAGCAGTACTTC. This gives the protein CASRAGGNTYEQYF. The gene calls are TRBV5-1 and TRBJ2-7; TRBD2 matches 8 bases. CDR1 is SGHRS and CDR2 is YFSETQ in the germline V gene. CDR3 size: 14 residues. V trimming: 5 bases; J trimming: 4 bases; junction bases outside the gene matches: 8.

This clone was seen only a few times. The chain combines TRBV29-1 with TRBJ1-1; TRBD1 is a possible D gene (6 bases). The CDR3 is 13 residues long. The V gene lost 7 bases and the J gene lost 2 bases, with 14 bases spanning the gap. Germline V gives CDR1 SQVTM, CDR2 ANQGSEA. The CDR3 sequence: CSGGLMTNTEAFF. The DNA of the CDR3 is TGCAGCGGGGGGCTGATGACTAACACTGAAGCTTTCTTT.

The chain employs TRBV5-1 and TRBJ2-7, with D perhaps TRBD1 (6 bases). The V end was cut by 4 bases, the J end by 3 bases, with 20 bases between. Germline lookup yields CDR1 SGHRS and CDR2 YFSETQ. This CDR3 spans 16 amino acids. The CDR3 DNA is TGCGCCAGCAGCCCACAGTCCCCAGGGGCTCGCTACGAGCAGTACTTC. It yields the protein CASSPQSPGARYEQYF. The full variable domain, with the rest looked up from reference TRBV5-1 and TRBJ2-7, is KAGVTQTPRYLIKTRGQQVTLSCSPISGHRSVSWYQQTPGQGLQFLFEYFSETQRNKGNFPGRFSGRQFSNSRSEMNVSTLELGDSALYLCASSPQSPGARYEQYFGPGTRLTVT.

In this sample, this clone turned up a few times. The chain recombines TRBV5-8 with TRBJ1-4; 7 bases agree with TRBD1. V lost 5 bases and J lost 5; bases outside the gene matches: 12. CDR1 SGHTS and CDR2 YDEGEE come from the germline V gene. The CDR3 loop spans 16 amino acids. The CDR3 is CASSIRWTGINEKLFF. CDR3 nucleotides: TGTGCCAGCAGTATAAGATGGACAGGCATAAATGAAAAACTGTTTTTT.

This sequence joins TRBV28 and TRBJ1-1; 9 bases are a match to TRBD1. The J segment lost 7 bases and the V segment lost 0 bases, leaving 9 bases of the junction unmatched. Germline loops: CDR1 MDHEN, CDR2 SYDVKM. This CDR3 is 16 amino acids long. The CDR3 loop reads CASSLWVPGTGNEAFF. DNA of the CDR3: TGTGCCAGCAGTTTATGGGTCCCCGGGACAGGGAATGAAGCTTTCTTT.

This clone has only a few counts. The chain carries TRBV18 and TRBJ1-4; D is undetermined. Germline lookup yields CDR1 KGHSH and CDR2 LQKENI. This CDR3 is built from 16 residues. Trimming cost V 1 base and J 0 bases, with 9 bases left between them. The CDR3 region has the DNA TGTGCCAGCTCACCACTTCAAGCTGCAACTAATGAAAAACTGTTTTTT. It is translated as CASSPLQAATNEKLFF.

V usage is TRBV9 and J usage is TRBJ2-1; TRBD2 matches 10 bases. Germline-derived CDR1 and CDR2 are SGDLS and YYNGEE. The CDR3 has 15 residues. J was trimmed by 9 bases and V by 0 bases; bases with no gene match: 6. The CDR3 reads CASSVAPSGSGEQFF. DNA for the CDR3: TGTGCCAGCAGCGTAGCCCCTAGCGGGAGTGGTGAGCAGTTCTTC.

The CDR3 loop reads CASSYSRVYNEQFF. The CDR3 DNA follows: TGTGCCAGCAGTTACTCGAGAGTTTACAATGAGCAGTTCTTC. The V call is TRBV6-6, the J call TRBJ2-1; no firm D call. V lost 0 bases and J lost 4, with 7 bases in between. From germline, CDR1 is MNHNY and CDR2 SVGAGI (reference sequence). This CDR3 contains 14 residues.

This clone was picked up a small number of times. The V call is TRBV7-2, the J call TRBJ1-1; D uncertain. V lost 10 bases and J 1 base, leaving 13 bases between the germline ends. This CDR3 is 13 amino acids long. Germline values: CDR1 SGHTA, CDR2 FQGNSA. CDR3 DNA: TGTGCCACAGCTACCAGGCCGAACACTGAAGCTTTCTTT. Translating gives CATATRPNTEAFF. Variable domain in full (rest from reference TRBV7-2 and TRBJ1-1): GAGVSQSPSNKVTEKGKDVELRCDPISGHTALYWYRQSLGQGLEFLIYFQGNSAPDKSGLPSDRFSAERTGGSVSTLTIQRTQQEDSAVYLCATATRPNTEAFFGQGTRLTVV.

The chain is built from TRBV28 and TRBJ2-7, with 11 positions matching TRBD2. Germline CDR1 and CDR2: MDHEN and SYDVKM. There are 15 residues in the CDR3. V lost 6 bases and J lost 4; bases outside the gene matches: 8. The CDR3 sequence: CASSQLVAGGYEQYF. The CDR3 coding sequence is TGTGCCAGCAGCCAATTAGTAGCGGGAGGGTACGAGCAGTACTTC.

The chain's CDR3 is CASSSPTQDTQYF. CDR3 coding DNA: TGTGCCAGCAGCTCCCCCACCCAGGATACGCAGTATTTT. The genes are TRBV5-6 and TRBJ2-3; D is undetermined. The germline gives CDR1 SGHDT, CDR2 YYEEEE. With 3 bases removed from V and 6 bases from J, the gap between germline ends came to 11 bases. The CDR3 length is 13 residues.

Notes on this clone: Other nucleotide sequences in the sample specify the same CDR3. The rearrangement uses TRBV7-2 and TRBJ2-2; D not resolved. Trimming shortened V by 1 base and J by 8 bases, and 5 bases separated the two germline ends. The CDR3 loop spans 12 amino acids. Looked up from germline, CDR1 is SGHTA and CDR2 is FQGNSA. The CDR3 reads CASSLGAGELFF. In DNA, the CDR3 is TGTGCCAGCAGCTTAGGGGCGGGGGAGCTGTTTTTT.

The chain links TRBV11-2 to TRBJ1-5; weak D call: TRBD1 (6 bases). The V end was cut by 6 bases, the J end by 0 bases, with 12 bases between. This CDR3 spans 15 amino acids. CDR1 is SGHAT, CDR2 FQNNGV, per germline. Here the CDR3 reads CASRVQGGSNQPQHF. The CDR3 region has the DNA TGTGCCAGCAGGGTACAGGGTGGTAGCAATCAGCCCCAGCATTTT.

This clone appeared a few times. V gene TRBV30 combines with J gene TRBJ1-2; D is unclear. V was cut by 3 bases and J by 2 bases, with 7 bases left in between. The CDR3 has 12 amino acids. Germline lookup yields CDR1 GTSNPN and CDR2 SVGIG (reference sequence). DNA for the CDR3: TGTGCCTGGAGACCGGAGAACTATGGCTACACCTTC. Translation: CAWRPENYGYTF. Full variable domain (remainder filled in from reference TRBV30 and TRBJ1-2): SQTIHQWPATLVQPVGSPLSLECTVEGTSNPNLYWYRQAAGRGLQLLFYSVGIGQISSEVPQNLSASRPQDRQFILSSKKLLLSDSGFYLCAWRPENYGYTFGSGTRLTVV.

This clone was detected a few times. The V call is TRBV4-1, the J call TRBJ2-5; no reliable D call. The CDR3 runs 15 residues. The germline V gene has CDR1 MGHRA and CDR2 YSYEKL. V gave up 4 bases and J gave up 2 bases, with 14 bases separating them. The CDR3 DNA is TGCGCCAGCAGCCGCCCTTGGGCAACTCAAGAGACCCAGTACTTC. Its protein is CASSRPWATQETQYF.

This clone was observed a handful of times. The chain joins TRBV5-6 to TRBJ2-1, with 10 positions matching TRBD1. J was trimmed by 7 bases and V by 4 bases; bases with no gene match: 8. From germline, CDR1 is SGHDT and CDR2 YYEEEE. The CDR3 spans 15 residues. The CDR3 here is CASSGTGAPRNEQFF. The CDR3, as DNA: TGTGCCAGCAGCGGGACAGGGGCGCCAAGGAATGAGCAGTTCTTC.

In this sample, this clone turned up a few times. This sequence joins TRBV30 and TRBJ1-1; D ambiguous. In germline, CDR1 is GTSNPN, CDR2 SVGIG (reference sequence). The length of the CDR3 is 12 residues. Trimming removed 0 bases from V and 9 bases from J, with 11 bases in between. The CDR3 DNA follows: TGTGCCTGGAGTGTGGAGGTACCCAAAGCTTTCTTT. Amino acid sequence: CAWSVEVPKAFF.

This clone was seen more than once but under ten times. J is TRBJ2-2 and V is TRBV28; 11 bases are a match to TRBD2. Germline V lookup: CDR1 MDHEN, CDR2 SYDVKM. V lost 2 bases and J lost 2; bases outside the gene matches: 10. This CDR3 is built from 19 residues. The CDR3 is CASSLKGTTSGRNTGELFF. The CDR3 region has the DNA TGTGCCAGCAGTTTAAAGGGAACCACTAGCGGGAGAAACACCGGGGAGCTGTTTTTT.

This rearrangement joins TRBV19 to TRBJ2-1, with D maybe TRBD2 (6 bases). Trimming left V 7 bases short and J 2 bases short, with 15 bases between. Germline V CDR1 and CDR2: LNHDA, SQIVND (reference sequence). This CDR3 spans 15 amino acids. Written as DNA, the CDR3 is TGTGCCAGTAAAGATTCCGGCGGGGCCTACAATGAGCAGTTCTTC. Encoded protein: CASKDSGGAYNEQFF.

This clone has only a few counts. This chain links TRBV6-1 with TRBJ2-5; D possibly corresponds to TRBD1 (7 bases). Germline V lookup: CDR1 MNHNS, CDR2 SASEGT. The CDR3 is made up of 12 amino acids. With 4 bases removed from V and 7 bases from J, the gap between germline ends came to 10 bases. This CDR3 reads CASSVQGGTQYF. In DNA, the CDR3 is TGTGCCAGCAGTGTTCAGGGGGGGACCCAGTACTTC.

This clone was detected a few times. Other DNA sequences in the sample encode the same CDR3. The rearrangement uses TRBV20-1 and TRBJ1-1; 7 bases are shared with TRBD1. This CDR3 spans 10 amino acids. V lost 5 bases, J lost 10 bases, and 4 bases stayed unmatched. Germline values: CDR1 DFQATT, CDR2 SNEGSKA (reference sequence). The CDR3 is CSASGGRAFF. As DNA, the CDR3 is TGCAGTGCTTCAGGGGGGCGAGCTTTCTTT.

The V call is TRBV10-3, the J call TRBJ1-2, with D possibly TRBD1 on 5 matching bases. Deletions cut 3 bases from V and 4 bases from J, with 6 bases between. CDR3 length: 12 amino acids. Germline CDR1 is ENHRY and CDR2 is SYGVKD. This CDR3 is CAISEDSYGYTF. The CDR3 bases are TGTGCCATCAGTGAAGACAGCTATGGCTACACCTTC.

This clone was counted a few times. This chain's CDR3 is CASSLVGRGDRDGYTF. The CDR3 region has the DNA TGTGCCAGCAGCTTAGTGGGGCGGGGGGACAGGGACGGCTACACCTTC. The chain recombines TRBV7-2 with TRBJ1-2; 9 bases fit TRBD1. The germline CDR1 and CDR2 sequences are SGHTA and FQGNSA. V gave up 1 base and J gave up 8 bases; unmatched junction bases: 11. There are 16 residues in the CDR3.

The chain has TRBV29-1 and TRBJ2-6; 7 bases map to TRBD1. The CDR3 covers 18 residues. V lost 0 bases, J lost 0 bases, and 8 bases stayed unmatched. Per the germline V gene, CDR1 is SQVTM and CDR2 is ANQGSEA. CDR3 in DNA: TGCAGCGTTGAAGAAAGTAAGACAGGGTTCTCTGGGGCCAACGTCCTGACTTTC. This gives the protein CSVEESKTGFSGANVLTF.

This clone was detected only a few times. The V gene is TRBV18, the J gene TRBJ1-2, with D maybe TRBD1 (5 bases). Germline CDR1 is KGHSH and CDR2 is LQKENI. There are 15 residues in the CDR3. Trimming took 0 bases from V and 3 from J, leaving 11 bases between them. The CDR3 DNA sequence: TGTGCCAGCTCACCACCTAGGGGCGGAGACTATGGCTACACCTTC. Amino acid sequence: CASSPPRGGDYGYTF. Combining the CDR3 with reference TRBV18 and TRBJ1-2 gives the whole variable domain NAGVMQNPRHLVRRRGQEARLRCSPMKGHSHVYWYRQLPEEGLKFMVYLQKENIIDESGMPKERFSAEFPKEGPSILRIQQVVRGDSAAYFCASSPPRGGDYGYTFGSGTRLTVV.

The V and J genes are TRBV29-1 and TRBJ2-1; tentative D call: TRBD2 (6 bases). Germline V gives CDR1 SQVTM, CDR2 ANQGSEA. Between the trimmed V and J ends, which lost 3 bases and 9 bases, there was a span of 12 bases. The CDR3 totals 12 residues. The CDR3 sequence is CSVERQGGEQFF. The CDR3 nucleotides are TGCAGCGTTGAGAGGCAGGGAGGTGAGCAGTTCTTC.

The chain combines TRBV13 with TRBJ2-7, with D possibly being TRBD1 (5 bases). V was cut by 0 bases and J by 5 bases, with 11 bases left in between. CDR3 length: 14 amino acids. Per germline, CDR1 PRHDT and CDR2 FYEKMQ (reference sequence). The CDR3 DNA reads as TGTGCCAGCAGCTTAGGGACAGCGTTTAACGAGCAGTACTTC. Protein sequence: CASSLGTAFNEQYF.